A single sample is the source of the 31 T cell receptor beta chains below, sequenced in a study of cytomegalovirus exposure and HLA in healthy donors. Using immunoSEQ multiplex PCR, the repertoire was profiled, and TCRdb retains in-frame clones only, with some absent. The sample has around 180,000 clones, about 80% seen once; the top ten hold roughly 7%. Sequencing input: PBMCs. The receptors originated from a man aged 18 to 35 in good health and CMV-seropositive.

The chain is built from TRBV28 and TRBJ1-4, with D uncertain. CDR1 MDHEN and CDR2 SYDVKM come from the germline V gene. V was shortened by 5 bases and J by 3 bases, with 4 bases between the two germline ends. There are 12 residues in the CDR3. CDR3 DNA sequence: TGTGCCAGCAGTGACTCTAATGAAAAACTGTTTTTT. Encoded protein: CASSDSNEKLFF.

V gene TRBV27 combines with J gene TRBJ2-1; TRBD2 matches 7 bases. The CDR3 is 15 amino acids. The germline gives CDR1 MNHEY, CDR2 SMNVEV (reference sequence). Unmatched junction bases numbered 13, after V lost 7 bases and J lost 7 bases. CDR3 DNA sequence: TGTGCCAGCACTCTTAACGGGAGGTTGGGGAATGAGCAGTTCTTC. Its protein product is CASTLNGRLGNEQFF.

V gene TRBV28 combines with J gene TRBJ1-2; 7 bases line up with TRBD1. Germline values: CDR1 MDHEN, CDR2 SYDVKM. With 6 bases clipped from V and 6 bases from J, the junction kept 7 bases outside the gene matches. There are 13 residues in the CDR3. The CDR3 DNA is TGTGCCAGCAGGATACAGGGGACCCATGGCTACACCTTC. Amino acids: CASRIQGTHGYTF.

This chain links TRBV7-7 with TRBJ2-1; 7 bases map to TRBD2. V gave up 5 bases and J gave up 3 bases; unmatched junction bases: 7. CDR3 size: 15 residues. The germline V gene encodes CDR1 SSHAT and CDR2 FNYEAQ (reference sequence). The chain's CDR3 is CASSPYAGDYNEQFF. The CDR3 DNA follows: TGTGCCAGCAGCCCTTACGCGGGAGACTACAATGAGCAGTTCTTC.

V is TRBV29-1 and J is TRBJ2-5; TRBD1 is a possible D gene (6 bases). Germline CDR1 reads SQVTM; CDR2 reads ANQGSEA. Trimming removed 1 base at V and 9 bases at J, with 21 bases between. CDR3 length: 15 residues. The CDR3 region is CSVEVGAGGPLAQYF. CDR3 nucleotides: TGCAGCGTTGAAGTAGGGGCTGGGGGCCCCCTCGCCCAGTACTTC.

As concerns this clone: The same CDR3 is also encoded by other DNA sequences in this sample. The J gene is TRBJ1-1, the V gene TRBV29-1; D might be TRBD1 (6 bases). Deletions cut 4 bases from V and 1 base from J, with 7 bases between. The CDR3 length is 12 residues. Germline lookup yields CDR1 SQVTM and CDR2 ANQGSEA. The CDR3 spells CSVGTANTEAFF. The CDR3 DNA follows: TGCAGCGTTGGGACAGCGAACACTGAAGCTTTCTTT.

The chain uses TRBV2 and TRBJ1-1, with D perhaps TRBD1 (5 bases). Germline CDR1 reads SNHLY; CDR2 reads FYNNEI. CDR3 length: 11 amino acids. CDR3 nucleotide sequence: TGTGCGATTGGGGGGGGCACTGAAGCTTTCTTT. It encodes CAIGGGTEAFF.

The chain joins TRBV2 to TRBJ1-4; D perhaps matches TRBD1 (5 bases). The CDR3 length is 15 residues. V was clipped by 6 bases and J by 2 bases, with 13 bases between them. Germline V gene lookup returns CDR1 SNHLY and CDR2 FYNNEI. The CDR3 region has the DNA TGTGCCAGCAGCCGAACCAGGGCGACTAATGAAAAACTGTTTTTT. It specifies CASSRTRATNEKLFF.

The CDR3 DNA sequence: TGTGCCAGTAGTATAGCCCCCCGGGTGGGGGGGGTTAGCAATCAGCCCCAGCATTTT. Translation: CASSIAPRVGGVSNQPQHF. The chain links TRBV19 to TRBJ1-5; TRBD1 might be the D (5 bases). The CDR3 spans 19 residues. The germline V and J ends were trimmed by 1 base and 0 bases, with 19 bases remaining between them. Germline V CDR1 and CDR2: LNHDA, SQIVND (reference sequence).

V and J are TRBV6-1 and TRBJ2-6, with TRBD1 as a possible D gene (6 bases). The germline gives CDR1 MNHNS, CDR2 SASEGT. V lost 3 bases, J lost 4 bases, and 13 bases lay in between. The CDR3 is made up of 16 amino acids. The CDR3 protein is CASSDGSGDGANVLTF. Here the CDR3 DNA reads TGTGCCAGCAGTGACGGGTCAGGGGACGGGGCCAACGTCCTGACTTTC.

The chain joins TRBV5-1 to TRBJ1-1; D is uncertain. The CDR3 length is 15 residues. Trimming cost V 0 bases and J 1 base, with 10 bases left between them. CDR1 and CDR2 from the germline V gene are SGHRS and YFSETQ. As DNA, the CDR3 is TGCGCCAGCAGCTTGGAGCTGATCACGAACACTGAAGCTTTCTTT. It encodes CASSLELITNTEAFF.

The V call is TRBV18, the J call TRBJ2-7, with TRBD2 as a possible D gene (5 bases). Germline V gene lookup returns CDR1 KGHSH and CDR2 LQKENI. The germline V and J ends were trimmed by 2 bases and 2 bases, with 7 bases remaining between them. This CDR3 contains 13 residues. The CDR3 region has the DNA TGTGCCAGCTCACCATCCGGGGCCTACGAGCAGTACTTC. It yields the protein CASSPSGAYEQYF.

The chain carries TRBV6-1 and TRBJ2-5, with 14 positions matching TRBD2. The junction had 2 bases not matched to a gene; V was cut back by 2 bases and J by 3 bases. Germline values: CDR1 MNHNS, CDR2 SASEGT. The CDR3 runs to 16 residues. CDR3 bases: TGTGCCAGCAGTGAACTGGGACTAGCGGGAGAAGAGACCCAGTACTTC. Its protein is CASSELGLAGEETQYF.

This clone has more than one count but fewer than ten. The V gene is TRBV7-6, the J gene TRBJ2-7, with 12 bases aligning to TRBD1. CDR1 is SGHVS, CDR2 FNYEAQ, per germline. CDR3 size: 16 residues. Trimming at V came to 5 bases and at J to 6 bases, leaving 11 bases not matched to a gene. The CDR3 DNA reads TGTGCCAGCAGCCCGAGTACGGGACAGGGGGCAGGCGAGCAGTACTTC. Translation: CASSPSTGQGAGEQYF.

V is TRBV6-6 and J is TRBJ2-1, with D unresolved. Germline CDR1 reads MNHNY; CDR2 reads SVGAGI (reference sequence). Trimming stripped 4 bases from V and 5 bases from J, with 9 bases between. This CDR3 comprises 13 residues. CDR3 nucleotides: TGTGCCAGCAGTTTAGTGAGGAACAATGAGCAGTTCTTC. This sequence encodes CASSLVRNNEQFF.

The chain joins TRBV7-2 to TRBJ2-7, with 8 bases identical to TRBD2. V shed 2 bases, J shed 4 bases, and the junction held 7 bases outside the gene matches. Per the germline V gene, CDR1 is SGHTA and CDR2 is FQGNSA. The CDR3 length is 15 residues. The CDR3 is CASSLYELAEYEQYF. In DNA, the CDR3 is TGTGCCAGCAGCTTATACGAACTAGCGGAATACGAGCAGTACTTC.

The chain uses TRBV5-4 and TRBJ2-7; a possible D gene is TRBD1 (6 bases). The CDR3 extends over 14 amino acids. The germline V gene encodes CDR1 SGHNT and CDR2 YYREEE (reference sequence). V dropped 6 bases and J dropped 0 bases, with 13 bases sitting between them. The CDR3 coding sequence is TGTGCCAGCACCCAGGGGCTGAGCTCCTACGAGCAGTACTTC. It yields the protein CASTQGLSSYEQYF.

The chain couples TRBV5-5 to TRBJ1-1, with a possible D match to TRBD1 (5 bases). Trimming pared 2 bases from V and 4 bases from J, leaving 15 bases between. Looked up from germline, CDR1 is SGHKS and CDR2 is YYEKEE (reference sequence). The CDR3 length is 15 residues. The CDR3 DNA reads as TGTGCCAGCAGCTTCCGAGCCCCGGGGGGCACTGAAGCTTTCTTT. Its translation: CASSFRAPGGTEAFF.

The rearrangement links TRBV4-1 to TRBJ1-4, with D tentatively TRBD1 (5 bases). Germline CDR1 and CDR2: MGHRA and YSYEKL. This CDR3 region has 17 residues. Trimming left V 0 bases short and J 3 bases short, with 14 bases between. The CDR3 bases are TGCGCCAGCAGCCAAGATTTGGCAGGGATGTCTAATGAAAAACTGTTTTTT. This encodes CASSQDLAGMSNEKLFF.

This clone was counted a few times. CDR3 sequence (DNA): TGTGCCAGCAGCGCCTCGTCCCGGAGGACCTACGAGCAGTACTTC. Translation: CASSASSRRTYEQYF. The chain employs TRBV7-2 and TRBJ2-7; D is possibly TRBD2 (5 bases). CDR3 size: 15 residues. V dropped 5 bases and J dropped 2 bases, with 16 bases sitting between them. The germline V gene has CDR1 SGHTA and CDR2 FQGNSA.

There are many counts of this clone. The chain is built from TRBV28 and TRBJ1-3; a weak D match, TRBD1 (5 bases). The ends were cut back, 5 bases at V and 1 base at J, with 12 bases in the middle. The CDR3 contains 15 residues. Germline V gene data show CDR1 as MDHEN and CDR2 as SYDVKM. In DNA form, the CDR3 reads TGTGCCAGCAGTCCACGACAGCTTTCTGGAAACACCATATATTTT. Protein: CASSPRQLSGNTIYF.

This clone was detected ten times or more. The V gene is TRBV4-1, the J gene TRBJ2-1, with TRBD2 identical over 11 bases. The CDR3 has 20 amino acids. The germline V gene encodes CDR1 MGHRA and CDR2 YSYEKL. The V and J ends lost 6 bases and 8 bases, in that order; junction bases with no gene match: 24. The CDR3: CASSPRQDGELAGGRDEQFF. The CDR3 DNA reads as TGCGCCAGCAGTCCCCGGCAGGACGGAGAATTAGCGGGAGGGCGGGATGAGCAGTTCTTC.

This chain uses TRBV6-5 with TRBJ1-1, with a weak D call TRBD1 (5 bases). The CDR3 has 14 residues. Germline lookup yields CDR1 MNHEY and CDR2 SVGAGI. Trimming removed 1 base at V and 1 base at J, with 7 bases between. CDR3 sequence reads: CASSYWGRNTEAFF. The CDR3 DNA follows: TGTGCCAGCAGTTACTGGGGCCGGAACACTGAAGCTTTCTTT.

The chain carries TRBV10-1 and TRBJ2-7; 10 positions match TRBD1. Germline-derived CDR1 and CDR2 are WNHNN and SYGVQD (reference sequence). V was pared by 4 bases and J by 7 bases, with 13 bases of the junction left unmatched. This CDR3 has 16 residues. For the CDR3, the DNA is TGCGCCAGCAGTGTTTTTCCCGGTGGACAGGGGGATGAGCAGTACTTC. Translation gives CASSVFPGGQGDEQYF.

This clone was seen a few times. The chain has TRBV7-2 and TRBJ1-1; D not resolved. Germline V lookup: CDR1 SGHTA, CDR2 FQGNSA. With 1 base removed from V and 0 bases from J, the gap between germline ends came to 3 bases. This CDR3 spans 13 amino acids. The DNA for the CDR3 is TGTGCCAGCAGCTTAGACTTGAACACTGAAGCTTTCTTT. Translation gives CASSLDLNTEAFF.

This CDR3 is CASSSLEGLAGSYF. The CDR3 bases are TGTGCCAGCAGCTCACTCGAGGGACTAGCGGGATCGTACTTC. The chain is built from TRBV7-2 and TRBJ2-5, with TRBD2 matching 13 bases. This CDR3 is built from 14 residues. Germline values: CDR1 SGHTA, CDR2 FQGNSA. The junction had 9 bases not matched to a gene; V was cut back by 4 bases and J by 13 bases.

CDR3 coding DNA: TGTGCCAGCAGCGGGCGGGAGTCCAAAAACATTCAGTACTTC. Translation: CASSGRESKNIQYF. The chain has TRBV9 and TRBJ2-4, with 7 bases lining up with TRBD2. J lost 2 bases, V lost 3 bases, and 2 bases had no gene match. CDR1 and CDR2 (germline): SGDLS, YYNGEE. This CDR3 has 14 residues.

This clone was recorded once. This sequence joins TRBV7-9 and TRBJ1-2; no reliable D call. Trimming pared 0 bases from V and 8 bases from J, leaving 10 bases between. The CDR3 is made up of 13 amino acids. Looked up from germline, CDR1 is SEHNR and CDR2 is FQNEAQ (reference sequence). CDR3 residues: CASSLASVGGYTF. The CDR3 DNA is TGTGCCAGCAGCTTAGCATCCGTCGGGGGCTACACCTTC.

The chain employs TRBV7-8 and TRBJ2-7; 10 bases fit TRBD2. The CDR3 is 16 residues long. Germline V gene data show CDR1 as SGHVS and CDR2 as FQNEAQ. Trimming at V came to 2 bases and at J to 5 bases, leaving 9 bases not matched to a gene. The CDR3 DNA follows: TGTGCCAGCAGCTTATATGGGGGGACTAGCGAGAACGAGCAGTACTTC. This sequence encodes CASSLYGGTSENEQYF.

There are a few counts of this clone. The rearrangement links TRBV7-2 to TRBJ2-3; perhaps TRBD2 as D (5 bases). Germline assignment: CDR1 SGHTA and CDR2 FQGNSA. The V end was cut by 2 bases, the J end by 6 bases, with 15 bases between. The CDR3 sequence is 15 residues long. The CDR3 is CASSLKRLWGDTQYF. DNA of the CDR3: TGTGCCAGCAGCTTAAAGCGGCTATGGGGTGATACGCAGTATTTT.

The DNA for the CDR3 is TGTGCCAGCATCTCCCGAGCCGGGGCCAACGTCCTGACTTTC. Its protein is CASISRAGANVLTF. The chain employs TRBV7-2 and TRBJ2-6; D remains ambiguous. The V and J ends lost 7 bases and 4 bases respectively, with 11 bases between them. The CDR3 loop spans 14 amino acids. Germline loops: CDR1 SGHTA, CDR2 FQGNSA.